This passage covers 4 T cell receptor beta chains from one sample sequenced in a study of T cells in Graves' hyperthyroidism and ophthalmopathy. The investigators amplified TCR beta CDR3 regions from RNA transcripts. HTBI primers were the set used in a first-round RT-PCR of the TCR CDR3. Via MiXCR, TCRdb re-called the multiplex PCR reads, giving one row per CDR3 protein. The sample contains approximately 590,000 distinct CDR3 sequences, about half of which appear only once. The source material was peripheral blood or thyroid tissue (not recorded which). These receptors were collected from a woman under 30 with Graves' hyperthyroidism.

About this clonotype itself: A read error may be the cause here, since a much bigger clone is one base away. This chain connects TRBV25-1 to TRBJ1-6; unclear D gene. This CDR3 comprises 12 residues. Germline-derived CDR1 and CDR2 are MGHDK and SYGVNS. V dropped 3 bases and J dropped 13 bases, with 10 bases sitting between them. CDR3 bases: TGTGCCAGCAGTGAGGACCCCCTTCCCCTCCACTTT. Its protein is CASSEDPLPLHF.

This clonotype has ten or more counts. J is TRBJ1-6 and V is TRBV2; D gene uncertain. The CDR3 totals 14 residues. Per germline, CDR1 SNHLY and CDR2 FYNNEI. Trimming stripped 5 bases from V and 8 bases from J, with 13 bases between. The CDR3 DNA reads TGTGCCAGCAGTTTTGGGAGTGAGGATTCACCCCTCCACTTT. Translation: CASSFGSEDSPLHF.

A note on this clonotype: An end of the junction does not agree with germline; a read error may underlie this. The chain is built from TRBV12-3 or TRBV12-4 and TRBJ1-1; D is unclear. The CDR3 length is 14 residues. The CDR3, as DNA: TGTGCCAGCAGCTTAGCAGGCTTGAACACTGAAACTTTCTTT. This encodes CASSLAGLNTETFF.

The chain carries TRBV2 and TRBJ2-2; 8 positions agree with TRBD2. Germline V lookup: CDR1 SNHLY, CDR2 FYNNEI. The junction had 5 bases not matched to a gene; V was cut back by 9 bases and J by 2 bases. The CDR3 is made up of 14 amino acids. As DNA, the CDR3 is TGTGCCAGACATAGCGGGATTAACACCGGGGAGCTGTTTTTT. Protein sequence: CARHSGINTGELFF. The full variable domain, completed using reference TRBV2 and TRBJ2-2, is EPEVTQTPSHQVTQMGQEVILRCVPISNHLYFYWYRQILGQKVEFLVSFYNNEISEKSEIFDDQFSVERPDGSNFTLKIRSTKLEDSAMYFCARHSGINTGELFFGEGSRLTVL.